This T cell receptor beta chain was documented in a study of blood T cell repertoires in COVID-19. The overall study: Whether acute or convalescent, the COVID-19 samples came from the United States, Italy and Spain. PBMCs, B-cell-depleted T cells, or T cells were the source of the cDNA or gDNA that made up the material.

J lost 6 bases, V lost 0 bases, and 5 bases had no gene match. The V gene's germline CDR1 is SGHNT and CDR2 YENEEA. The CDR3 consists of 14 residues. Per the study methods: The assay estimated nucleated cells by amplifying reference gene primers. Some clones are missing from TCRdb's copy, which holds only in-frame ones; the method was immunoSEQ multiplex PCR. V and J calls and clone size are given by that table; D and trimming were obtained from the DNA. The table includes 200,000 to 250,000 clones, about 91% detected once. Sequenced: peripheral blood. This clonotype originated in a man aged 18 to 35 with active or convalescent COVID-19. This chain connects TRBV11-3 to TRBJ2-7, with TRBD1 identical over 7 bases. DNA for the CDR3: TGTGCCAGCAGCTTAGATTCACAGGGGCCCGAGCAGTACTTC. It yields the protein CASSLDSQGPEQYF.